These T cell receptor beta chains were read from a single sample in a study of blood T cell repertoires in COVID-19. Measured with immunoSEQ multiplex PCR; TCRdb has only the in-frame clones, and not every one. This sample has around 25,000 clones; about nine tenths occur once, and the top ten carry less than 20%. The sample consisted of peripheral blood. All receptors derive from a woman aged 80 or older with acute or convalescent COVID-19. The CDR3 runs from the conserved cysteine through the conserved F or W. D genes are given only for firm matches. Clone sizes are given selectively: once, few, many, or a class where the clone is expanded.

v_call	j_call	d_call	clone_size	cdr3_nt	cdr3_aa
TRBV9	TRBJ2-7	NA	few	TGTGCCAGCAGCCCCCTAGGTGACAGCCGAAGCGAGCAGTACTTC	CASSPLGDSRSEQYF
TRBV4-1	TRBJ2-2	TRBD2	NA	TGCGCCAGCAGCTACACTAGCGGGGGGACGTTCGGGGAGCTGTTTTTT	CASSYTSGGTFGELFF
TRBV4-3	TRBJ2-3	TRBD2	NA	TGCGCCAGCAGCCCAGCGGGGGGGCTCGGCACAGATACGCAGTATTTT	CASSPAGGLGTDTQYF
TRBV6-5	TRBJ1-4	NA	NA	TGTGCCAGCCTCCTCGTTTTGGCAGCGGGGGGGAAACTGTTTTTT	CASLLVLAAGGKLFF
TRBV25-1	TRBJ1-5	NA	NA	TGTGCCAGCAGTCTGGGGGGGGTCCAGCCCCAGCATTTT	CASSLGGVQPQHF
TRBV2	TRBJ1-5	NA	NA	TGTGCCAGCAGCTCAGGACAGAGCAATCAGCCCCAGCATTTT	CASSSGQSNQPQHF
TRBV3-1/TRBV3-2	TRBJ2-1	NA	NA	TGTGCCAGCAGCCAAGGGGTGGGGCCGTCGTCTGAGCAGTTCTTC	CASSQGVGPSSEQFF
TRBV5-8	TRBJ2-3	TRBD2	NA	TGTGCCAGCAGCCAGGGACTAGCGGACCTCACAGATACGCAGTATTTT	CASSQGLADLTDTQYF
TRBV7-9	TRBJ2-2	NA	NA	TGTGCCAGCAGGAAAACTACCGGGGAGCTGTTTTTT	CASRKTTGELFF
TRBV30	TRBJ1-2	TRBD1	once	TGTGCCTGGACCAATTCTGGGGGACAGGGGAATACCACCTTC	CAWTNSGGQGNTTF
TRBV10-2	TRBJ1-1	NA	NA	TGCGCCAGCAGTCAAGCGGGCACTGAAGCTTTCTTT	CASSQAGTEAFF
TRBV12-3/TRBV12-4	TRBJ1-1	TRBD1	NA	TGTGCCAGCCAATCAGGGGGATGGGCTGAAGCTTTCTTT	CASQSGGWAEAFF
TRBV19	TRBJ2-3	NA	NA	TGTGCCAGTAGTGAACAGACGGGATCTAGCACAGATACGCAGTATTTT	CASSEQTGSSTDTQYF
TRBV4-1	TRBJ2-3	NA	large	TGCGCCAGCAGCCAAGCGGGGGCGGGAGTCACAGATACGCAGTATTTT	CASSQAGAGVTDTQYF
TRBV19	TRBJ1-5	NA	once	TGTGCCAGTAGTGCCCTCGGGTCCTCAAATCAGCCCCAGCATTTT	CASSALGSSNQPQHF
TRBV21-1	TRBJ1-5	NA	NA	TGTGCCAGCAGTGGGGACAAGACTACGAGCCTGGGGCAGCCCCAGCATTTT	CASSGDKTTSLGQPQHF
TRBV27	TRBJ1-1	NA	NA	TGTGCCAGCAGTCCCCCAAAGCGGGGGGTTGCGACTGAAGCTTTCTTT	CASSPPKRGVATEAFF